Included here is one T cell receptor (beta chain) sequence, with context. The entry originates in a study of cytomegalovirus exposure and HLA in healthy donors. The PCR ran on 60 Vbeta and 13 Jbeta primers. Sequenced by immunoSEQ multiplex PCR; TCRdb stores in-frame clones only, minus some. The sample features 200,000 to 250,000 clones, with around 0.95% in its top ten. The CDR3 contains 18 residues. CDR1 and CDR2 from the germline V gene are SGHRS and YFSETQ. V lost 5 bases and J 0 bases, leaving 18 bases between the germline ends. Input material: PBMCs. This TCR was recovered from a woman aged 25 to 39 in good health and CMV-seropositive. V and J are TRBV5-1 and TRBJ2-6, with D possibly matching TRBD1 (6 bases). The CDR3 DNA follows: TGCGCCAGCAGTCGCCGGGACACCACCTCCTCTGGGGCCAACGTCCTGACTTTC. It encodes CASSRRDTTSSGANVLTF.